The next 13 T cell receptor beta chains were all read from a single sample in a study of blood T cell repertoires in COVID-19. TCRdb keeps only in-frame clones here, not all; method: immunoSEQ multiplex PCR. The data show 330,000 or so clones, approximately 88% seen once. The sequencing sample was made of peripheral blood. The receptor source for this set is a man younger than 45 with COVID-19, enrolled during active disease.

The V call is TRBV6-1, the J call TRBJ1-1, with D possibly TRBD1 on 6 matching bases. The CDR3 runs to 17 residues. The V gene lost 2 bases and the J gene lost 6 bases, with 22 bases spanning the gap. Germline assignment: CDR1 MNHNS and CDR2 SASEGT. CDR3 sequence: CASSEPARTDILSEAFF. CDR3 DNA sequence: TGTGCCAGCAGTGAACCCGCCCGGACAGATATACTTTCTGAAGCTTTCTTT.

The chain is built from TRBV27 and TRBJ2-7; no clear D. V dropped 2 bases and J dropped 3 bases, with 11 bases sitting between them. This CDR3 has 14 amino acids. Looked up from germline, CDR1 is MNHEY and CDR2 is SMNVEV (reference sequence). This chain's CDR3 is CASSLDGAYYEQYF. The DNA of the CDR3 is TGTGCCAGCAGTTTAGACGGAGCCTACTACGAGCAGTACTTC.

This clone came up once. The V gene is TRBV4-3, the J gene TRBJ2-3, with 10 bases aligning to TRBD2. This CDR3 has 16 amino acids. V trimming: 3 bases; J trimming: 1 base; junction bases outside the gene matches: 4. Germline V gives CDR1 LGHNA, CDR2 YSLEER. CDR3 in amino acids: CASSHLAGAGTDTQYF. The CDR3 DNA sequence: TGCGCCAGCAGCCATCTAGCGGGGGCAGGCACAGATACGCAGTATTTT.

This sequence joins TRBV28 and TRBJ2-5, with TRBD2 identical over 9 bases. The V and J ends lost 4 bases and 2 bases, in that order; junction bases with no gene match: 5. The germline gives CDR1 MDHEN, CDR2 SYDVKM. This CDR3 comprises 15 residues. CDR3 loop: CASSSALAGQETQYF. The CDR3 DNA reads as TGTGCCAGCAGTTCCGCCCTAGCGGGACAAGAGACCCAGTACTTC.

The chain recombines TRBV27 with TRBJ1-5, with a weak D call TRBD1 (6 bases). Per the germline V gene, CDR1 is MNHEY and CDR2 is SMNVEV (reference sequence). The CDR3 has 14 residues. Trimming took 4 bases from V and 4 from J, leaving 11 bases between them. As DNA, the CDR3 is TGTGCCAGCAGTTCTCAGGGGTGGAATCAGCCCCAGCATTTT. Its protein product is CASSSQGWNQPQHF.

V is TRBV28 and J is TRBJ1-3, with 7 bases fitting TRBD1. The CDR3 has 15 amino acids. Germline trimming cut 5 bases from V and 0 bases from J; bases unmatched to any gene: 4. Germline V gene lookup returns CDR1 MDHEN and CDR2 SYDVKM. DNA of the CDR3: TGTGCCAGCAGTCCGACAGGGTACTCTGGAAACACCATATATTTT. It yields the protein CASSPTGYSGNTIYF.

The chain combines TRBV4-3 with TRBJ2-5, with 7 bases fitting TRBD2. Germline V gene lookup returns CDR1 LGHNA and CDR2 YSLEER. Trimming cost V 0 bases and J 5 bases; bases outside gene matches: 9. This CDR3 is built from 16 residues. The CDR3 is CASSQDSRGVGETQYF. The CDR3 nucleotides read TGCGCCAGCAGCCAAGATTCCCGGGGGGTGGGTGAGACCCAGTACTTC.

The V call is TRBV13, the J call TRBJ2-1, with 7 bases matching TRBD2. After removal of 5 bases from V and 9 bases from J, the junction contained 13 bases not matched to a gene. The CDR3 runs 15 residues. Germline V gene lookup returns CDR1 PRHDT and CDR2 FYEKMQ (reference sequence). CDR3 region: CASSLTSVLEGEQFF. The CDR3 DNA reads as TGTGCCAGCAGCCTCACTAGCGTTTTGGAGGGTGAGCAGTTCTTC.

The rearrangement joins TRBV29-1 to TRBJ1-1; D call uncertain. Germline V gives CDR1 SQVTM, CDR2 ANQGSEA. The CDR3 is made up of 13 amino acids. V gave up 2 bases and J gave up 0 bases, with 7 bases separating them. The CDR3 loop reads CSVERGLNTEAFF. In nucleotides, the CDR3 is TGCAGCGTTGAACGGGGATTGAACACTGAAGCTTTCTTT.

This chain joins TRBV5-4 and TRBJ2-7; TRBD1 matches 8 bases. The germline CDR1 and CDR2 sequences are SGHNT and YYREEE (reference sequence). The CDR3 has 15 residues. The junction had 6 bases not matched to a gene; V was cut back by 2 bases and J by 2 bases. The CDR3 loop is CASSFPGTGPYEQYF. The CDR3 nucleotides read TGTGCCAGCAGCTTCCCCGGGACAGGCCCCTACGAGCAGTACTTC.

In DNA form, the CDR3 reads TGTGCCAGCAGTTCCGTCAGACAGGGTGGCAATCAGCCCCAGCATTTT. It is translated as CASSSVRQGGNQPQHF. The chain is built from TRBV27 and TRBJ1-5, with 7 nucleotides matching TRBD1. V lost 4 bases and J lost 2; bases outside the gene matches: 8. This CDR3 is 16 amino acids long. Germline V gene data show CDR1 as MNHEY and CDR2 as SMNVEV (reference sequence).

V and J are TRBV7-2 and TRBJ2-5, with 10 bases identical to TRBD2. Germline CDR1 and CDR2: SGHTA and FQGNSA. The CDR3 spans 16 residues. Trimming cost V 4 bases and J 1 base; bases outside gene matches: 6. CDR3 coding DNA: TGTGCCAGCAGCTCCCCGGGACTAGCGCTCCAAGAGACCCAGTACTTC. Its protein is CASSSPGLALQETQYF.

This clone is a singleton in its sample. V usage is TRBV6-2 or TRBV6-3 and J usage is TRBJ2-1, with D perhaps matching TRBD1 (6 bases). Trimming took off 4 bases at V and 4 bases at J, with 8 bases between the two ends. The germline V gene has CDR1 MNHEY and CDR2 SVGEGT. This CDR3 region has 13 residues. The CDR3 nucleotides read TGTGCCAGCAGTTTGGGACATTACAATGAGCAGTTCTTC. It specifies CASSLGHYNEQFF.